These T cell receptor beta chains were read from a single sample in a study of shared clonotypes between healthy human individuals. Generated by immunoSEQ multiplex PCR, the TCRdb table keeps only in-frame clones and is missing some. In the table there are about 2 million clones, roughly 95% of which are singletons. The source material was naive CD8+ T cells sorted from blood. These receptors were collected from a man between 18 and 35 years old in good health. The CDR3 runs from the conserved cysteine through the conserved F or W. D genes are given only for firm matches. Rows give clone size only sometimes, using once, few, many, or a class for an expanded clone.

clone_size cdr3_length j_call d_call v_call cdr3_aa cdr3_nt
. 15 TRBJ2-2 . TRBV5-6 CASSFPRGNTGELFF TGTGCCAGCAGCTTCCCCAGGGGGAACACCGGGGAGCTGTTTTTT
. 15 TRBJ1-1 . TRBV4-1 CASSQAWGADTEAFF TGCGCCAGCAGCCAAGCTTGGGGGGCAGACACTGAAGCTTTCTTT
. 14 TRBJ2-1 . TRBV25-1 CASSVPLRTHEQFF TGTGCCAGCAGCGTACCCCTGAGGACGCATGAGCAGTTCTTC
. 16 TRBJ2-3 . TRBV5-4 CASSLDDFIGTDTQYF TGTGCCAGCAGCTTGGATGACTTTATCGGCACAGATACGCAGTATTTT
. 15 TRBJ2-7 . TRBV7-6 CASSLATGFAYEQYF TGTGCCAGCAGCCTTGCCACAGGGTTTGCCTACGAGCAGTACTTC
. 15 TRBJ2-7 . TRBV5-5 CASSPSGVSSYEQYF TGTGCCAGCAGCCCCTCCGGGGTCAGCTCCTACGAGCAGTACTTC
. 14 TRBJ2-3 . TRBV5-1 CASSLRSLADTQYF TGCGCCAGCAGCTTAAGAAGTTTGGCAGATACGCAGTATTTT
once 13 TRBJ1-2 . TRBV11-2 CASSRDGFDGYTF TGTGCCAGCAGTAGGGACGGGTTCGATGGCTACACCTTC
. 11 TRBJ2-7 . TRBV7-8 CASSHSYEQYF TGTGCCAGCAGCCATTCCTACGAGCAGTACTTC
. 15 TRBJ2-7 . TRBV6-5 CASSYSRGTSYEQYF TGTGCCAGCAGTTACTCGAGGGGCACCTCCTACGAGCAGTACTTC
. 13 TRBJ2-7 . TRBV7-3 CASSLQVWGEQYF TGTGCCAGCAGCTTACAAGTCTGGGGCGAGCAGTACTTC
. 17 TRBJ2-3 TRBD1 TRBV10-3 CAISYSSGTGDTDTQYF TGTGCCATCAGTTATTCCTCCGGGACAGGGGACACAGATACGCAGTATTTT
. 12 TRBJ2-5 . TRBV9 CASSLRGETQYF TGTGCCAGCAGCCTCCGCGGGGAGACCCAGTACTTC
. 14 TRBJ2-1 . TRBV7-9 CASSLAPGYNEQFF TGTGCCAGCAGCTTAGCGCCGGGCTATAATGAGCAGTTCTTC
. 15 TRBJ2-2 . TRBV30 CAWDRDSGNTGELFF TGTGCCTGGGACCGGGACTCGGGGAACACCGGGGAGCTGTTTTTT
. 17 TRBJ2-2 TRBD1 TRBV5-1 CASNTGQGLGNTGELFF TGCGCCAGCAACACCGGACAGGGGTTAGGAAACACCGGGGAGCTGTTTTTT
once 14 TRBJ2-1 . TRBV11-2 CASSSQSSYNEQFF TGTGCCAGCAGCTCTCAAAGCTCCTACAATGAGCAGTTCTTC
. 18 TRBJ1-1 . TRBV6-1 CASSESALWVLENTEAFF TGTGCCAGCAGTGAATCGGCCTTGTGGGTTCTGGAGAACACTGAAGCTTTCTTT
. 15 TRBJ1-1 . TRBV5-1 CASSFLFGAHTEAFF TGCGCCAGCAGCTTTCTTTTTGGGGCCCACACTGAAGCTTTCTTT
. 13 TRBJ1-2 . TRBV5-4 CASSPGGAHGYTF TGTGCCAGCAGCCCCGGCGGTGCCCATGGCTACACCTTC
. 16 TRBJ2-7 . TRBV2 CASSGSTGYPTYEQYF TGTGCCAGCAGTGGAAGTACAGGGTATCCTACCTACGAGCAGTACTTC
once 13 TRBJ2-7 . TRBV27 CASSLQGSVEQYF TGTGCCAGCAGTTTGCAGGGGTCCGTCGAGCAGTACTTC
. 11 TRBJ2-5 . TRBV2 CASTEPGTQYF TGTGCCAGCACCGAGCCCGGGACCCAGTACTTC
. 15 TRBJ1-5 . TRBV12-1 CASSLRLRGNQPQHF TGTGCCAGCAGCTTACGGTTAAGGGGCAATCAGCCCCAGCATTTT
. 14 TRBJ2-1 TRBD2 TRBV7-2 CASSLGTSGDEQFF TGTGCCAGCAGCTTAGGGACTAGCGGAGATGAGCAGTTCTTC
. 20 TRBJ2-1 TRBD2 TRBV2 CASSALPGLAGGDTYNEQFF TGTGCCAGCAGTGCTTTACCGGGACTAGCGGGAGGGGACACCTACAATGAGCAGTTCTTC
once 18 TRBJ2-1 . TRBV5-4 CASSTPTGAGRGGNEQFF TGTGCCAGCAGCACACCCACAGGAGCGGGTAGAGGTGGCAATGAGCAGTTCTTC
. 9 TRBJ2-3 . TRBV29-1 CSIPDTQYF TGCAGCATCCCAGATACGCAGTATTTT
. 16 TRBJ2-2 . TRBV4-1 CASSPRAGSNTGELFF TGCGCCAGCAGCCCCCGGGCAGGGTCGAACACCGGGGAGCTGTTTTTT